The 11 T cell receptor beta chains presented below share a single source sample, sequenced in a study of shared clonotypes between healthy human individuals. Clones were read by immunoSEQ multiplex PCR, and TCRdb kept only the in-frame ones, dropping some. The data hold around 2.5 million clones, with 90% to 95% observed a single time. Source material: naive CD4+ T cells from PBMCs. Stated subset: CD45RA+ positively selected. Receptor source: a man aged 18 to 30 in good health. Some clones in this sample may be carry-over from other donors' samples.

This clone was observed a handful of times. V gene TRBV28 combines with J gene TRBJ1-1; perhaps TRBD1 as D (5 bases). The germline gives CDR1 MDHEN, CDR2 SYDVKM. The CDR3 spans 13 residues. Deletions cut 10 bases from V and 8 bases from J, with 20 bases between. The CDR3 nucleotides are TGTGCCACCGGAGGGACCGGGAGAACAGAAGCTTTCTTT. The encoded protein is CATGGTGRTEAFF. Looking up the rest from reference TRBV28 and TRBJ1-1 gives the full variable domain: DVKVTQSSRYLVKRTGEKVFLECVQDMDHENMFWYRQDPGLGLRLIYFSYDVKMKEKGDIPEGYSVSREKKERFSLILESASTNQTSMYLCATGGTGRTEAFFGQGTRLTVV.

A word on this clone: Other DNA sequences in this sample translate to the same CDR3. The V gene is TRBV5-4, the J gene TRBJ2-5; no reliable D call. CDR3 size: 15 residues. CDR1 and CDR2 from the germline V gene are SGHNT and YYREEE (reference sequence). The V end lost 0 bases, the J end lost 1 base, and 10 bases lay between the germline ends. The CDR3 protein is CASSLAVGSQETQYF. CDR3 DNA sequence: TGTGCCAGCAGCTTGGCGGTTGGAAGCCAAGAGACCCAGTACTTC.

The chain couples TRBV27 to TRBJ2-5; TRBD1 is a possible D gene (6 bases). The J call may be mistaken, given a closer DNA end match to TRBJ2-7. The CDR3 covers 14 residues. CDR1 is MNHEY, CDR2 SMNVEV, per germline (reference sequence). CDR3 protein: CASSLFPGQDEQYF. The DNA for the CDR3 is TGTGCCAGCAGTTTATTCCCGGGACAAGACGAGCAGTACTTC.

This clone was seen a few times. In the same sample, other DNA sequences code for this CDR3. This chain uses TRBV7-3 with TRBJ2-2; D is unclear. Germline lookup yields CDR1 SGHTA and CDR2 FQGTGA. Between the trimmed V and J ends, which lost 2 bases and 5 bases, there was a span of 3 bases. The CDR3 has 12 amino acids. CDR3 protein: CASSLGTGELFF. CDR3 nucleotides: TGTGCCAGCAGCTTAGGGACCGGGGAGCTGTTTTTT.

This clone was seen just once. The chain uses TRBV5-5 and TRBJ2-3, with D tentatively TRBD2 (5 bases). Trimming cost V 4 bases and J 4 bases, with 13 bases left between them. The CDR3 length is 14 residues. CDR1 and CDR2 from the germline V gene are SGHKS and YYEKEE (reference sequence). The CDR3 loop is CASSQDPRADTQYF. The DNA of the CDR3 is TGTGCCAGCAGCCAGGACCCGAGGGCAGATACGCAGTATTTT.

This clone appeared a few times. The V call is TRBV14, the J call TRBJ1-1, with unresolved D. V lost 0 bases and J lost 5, with 10 bases in between. The CDR3 contains 14 residues. Germline V gene sequence: CDR1 SGHDN, CDR2 FVKESK. In nucleotides, the CDR3 is TGTGCCAGCAGCCAAGAGCTGCGGAGTACTGAAGCTTTCTTT. It translates to CASSQELRSTEAFF.

This chain links TRBV28 with TRBJ2-3, with D maybe TRBD2 (5 bases). The CDR3 is 16 residues long. V was clipped by 7 bases and J by 6 bases, with 23 bases between them. Germline V CDR1 and CDR2: MDHEN, SYDVKM. CDR3 DNA: TGTGCCAGCACCAAGTGGCGGGCAACCGTGGGGGATACGCAGTATTTT. This sequence encodes CASTKWRATVGDTQYF.

V is TRBV18 and J is TRBJ2-1, with a tentative D call TRBD2 (7 bases). The CDR3 covers 15 residues. Germline values: CDR1 KGHSH, CDR2 LQKENI. Between the trimmed V and J ends, which lost 6 bases and 5 bases, there was a span of 17 bases. The CDR3 loop reads CASSPGAGVDNEQFF. CDR3 sequence (DNA): TGTGCCAGCTCGCCGGGGGCGGGAGTAGACAATGAGCAGTTCTTC.

The rearrangement joins TRBV25-1 to TRBJ1-6, with 8 bases lining up with TRBD1. Germline-derived CDR1 and CDR2 are MGHDK and SYGVNS. The CDR3 is 15 amino acids. V shed 1 base, J shed 8 bases, and the junction held 4 bases outside the gene matches. CDR3: CASSEFSGGYSPLHF. The CDR3 bases are TGTGCCAGCAGTGAATTTTCAGGGGGCTATTCACCCCTCCACTTT.

The CDR3 region is CASTQQGVNTEAFF. The CDR3 nucleotides read TGCGCCAGCACCCAACAGGGGGTAAACACTGAAGCTTTCTTT. V and J are TRBV5-1 and TRBJ1-1, with 8 bases identical to TRBD1. Trimming took 6 bases from V and 2 from J; bases not matched to a gene: 6. There are 14 residues in the CDR3. Germline assignment: CDR1 SGHRS and CDR2 YFSETQ.

V usage is TRBV5-8 and J usage is TRBJ2-5; 12 bases line up with TRBD2. Looked up from germline, CDR1 is SGHTS and CDR2 is YDEGEE. The length of the CDR3 is 17 residues. The junction had 11 bases not matched to a gene; V was cut back by 4 bases and J by 4 bases. Written as DNA, the CDR3 is TGTGCCAGCAGCGAGTCTTCCGGGACTAGCGGGCGAGAGACCCAGTACTTC. It yields the protein CASSESSGTSGRETQYF.